This T cell receptor beta chain stems from a study of T cell repertoires in cytomegalovirus infection. Whole-study context: Signatures in public TCR beta sequences pointed to both CMV infection and matching HLA type.

Findings and limits, study-wide: The study identified carriers of CMV plus the relevant HLA from cumulative public TCR beta family frequency. HLA-C-restricted, CMV-specific TCR beta clonotypes were dominant ex vivo.

This clonotype was detected many times. No antigen is known for it. TCRdb redid the calling of the reads with MiXCR, one entry per CDR3 protein. The sample carries just under 550,000 distinct CDR3 sequences, more than 20% recorded once. Trimming removed 3 bases at V and 5 bases at J, with 8 bases between. The CDR3 contains 13 residues. The germline V gene has CDR1 SGHAT and CDR2 FQNNGV. The receptor was derived from a human donor in good health (CMV status not recorded). Some clones in this sample may be carry-over from other donors' samples. The chain couples TRBV11-2 to TRBJ1-5; D uncertain. Input material: PBMCs. The CDR3: CASSLIRDQPQHF. Written as DNA, the CDR3 is TGTGCCAGCAGCTTGATAAGGGATCAGCCCCAGCATTTT.